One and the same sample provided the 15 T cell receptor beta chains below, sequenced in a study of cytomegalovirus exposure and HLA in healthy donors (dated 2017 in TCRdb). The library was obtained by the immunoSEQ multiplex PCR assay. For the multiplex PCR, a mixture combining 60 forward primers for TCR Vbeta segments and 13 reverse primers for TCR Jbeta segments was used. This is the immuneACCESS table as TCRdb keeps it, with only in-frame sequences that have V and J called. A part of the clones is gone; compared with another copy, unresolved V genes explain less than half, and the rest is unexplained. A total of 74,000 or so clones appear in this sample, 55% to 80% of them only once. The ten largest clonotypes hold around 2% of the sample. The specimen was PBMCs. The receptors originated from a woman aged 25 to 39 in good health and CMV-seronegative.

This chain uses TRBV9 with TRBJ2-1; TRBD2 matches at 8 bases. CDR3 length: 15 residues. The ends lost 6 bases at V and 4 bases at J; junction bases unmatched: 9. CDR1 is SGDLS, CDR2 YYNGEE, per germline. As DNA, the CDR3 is TGTGCCAGCACCCCAGGCGGGGGGCCTTACAATGAGCAGTTCTTC. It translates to CASTPGGGPYNEQFF.

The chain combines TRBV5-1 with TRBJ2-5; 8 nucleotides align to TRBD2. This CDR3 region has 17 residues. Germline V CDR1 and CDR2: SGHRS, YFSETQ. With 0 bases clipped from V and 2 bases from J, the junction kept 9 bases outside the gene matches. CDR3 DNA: TGCGCCAGCAGCTTGGGGTCGTCGGGGGGGGAACAAGAGACCCAGTACTTC. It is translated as CASSLGSSGGEQETQYF.

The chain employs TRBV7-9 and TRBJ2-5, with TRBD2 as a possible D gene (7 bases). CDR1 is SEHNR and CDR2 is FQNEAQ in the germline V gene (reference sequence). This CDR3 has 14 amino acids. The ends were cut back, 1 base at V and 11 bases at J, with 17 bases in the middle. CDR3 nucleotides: TGTGCCAGCAGCTTAGGACAGGCGAGCGGGGAGCAGTACTTC. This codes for CASSLGQASGEQYF.

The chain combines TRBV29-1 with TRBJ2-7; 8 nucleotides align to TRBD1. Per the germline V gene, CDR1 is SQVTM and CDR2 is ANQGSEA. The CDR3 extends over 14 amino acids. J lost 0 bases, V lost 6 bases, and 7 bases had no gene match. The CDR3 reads CSVVRTGSSYEQYF. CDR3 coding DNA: TGCAGCGTAGTAAGGACAGGGAGCTCCTACGAGCAGTACTTC.

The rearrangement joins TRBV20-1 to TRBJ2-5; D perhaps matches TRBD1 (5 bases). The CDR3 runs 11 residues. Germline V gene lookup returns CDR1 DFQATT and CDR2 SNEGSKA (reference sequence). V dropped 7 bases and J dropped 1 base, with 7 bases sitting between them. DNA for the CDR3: TGCAGTGGACAGATCCAAGAGACCCAGTACTTC. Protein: CSGQIQETQYF.

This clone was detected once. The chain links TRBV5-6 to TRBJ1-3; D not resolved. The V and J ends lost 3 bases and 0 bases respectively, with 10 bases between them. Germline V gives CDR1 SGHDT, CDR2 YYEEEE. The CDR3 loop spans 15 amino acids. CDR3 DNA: TGTGCCAGCAGCTCCCGGTTGGTCTCTGGAAACACCATATATTTT. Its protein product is CASSSRLVSGNTIYF.

The CDR3 loop is CAIDTGLADDETQYF. The CDR3 coding sequence is TGTGCCATCGATACGGGACTAGCGGACGACGAGACCCAGTACTTC. V and J are TRBV2 and TRBJ2-5, with TRBD2 matching over 11 bases. From germline, CDR1 is SNHLY and CDR2 FYNNEI. Trimming at V came to 10 bases and at J to 5 bases, leaving 12 bases not matched to a gene. The CDR3 loop spans 15 amino acids.

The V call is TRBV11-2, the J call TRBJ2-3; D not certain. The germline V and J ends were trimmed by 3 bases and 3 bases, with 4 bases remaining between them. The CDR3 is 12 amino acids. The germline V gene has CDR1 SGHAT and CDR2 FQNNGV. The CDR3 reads CASSLRTDTQYF. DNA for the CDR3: TGTGCCAGCAGCTTGAGGACAGATACGCAGTATTTT. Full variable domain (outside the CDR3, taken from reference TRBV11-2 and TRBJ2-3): EAGVAQSPRYKIIEKRQSVAFWCNPISGHATLYWYQQILGQGPKLLIQFQNNGVVDDSQLPKDRFSAERLKGVDSTLKIQPAKLEDSAVYLCASSLRTDTQYFGPGTRLTVL.

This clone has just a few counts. As DNA, the CDR3 is TGTGCCAGCAGCGCCCGACTAGCGGGGGGACCAACCACAGATACGCAGTATTTT. Protein: CASSARLAGGPTTDTQYF. The chain employs TRBV9 and TRBJ2-3; 13 positions agree with TRBD2. The germline V gene encodes CDR1 SGDLS and CDR2 YYNGEE. This CDR3 comprises 18 residues. V lost 3 bases, J lost 2 bases, and 9 bases stayed unmatched.

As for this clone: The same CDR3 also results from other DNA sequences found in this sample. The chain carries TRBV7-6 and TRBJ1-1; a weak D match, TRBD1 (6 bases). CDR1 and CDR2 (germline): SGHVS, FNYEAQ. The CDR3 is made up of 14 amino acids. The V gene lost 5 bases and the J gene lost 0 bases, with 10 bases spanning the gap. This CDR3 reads CASSPTGLNTEAFF. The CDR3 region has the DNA TGTGCCAGCAGCCCAACAGGGTTGAACACTGAAGCTTTCTTT. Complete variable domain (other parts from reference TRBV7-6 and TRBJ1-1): GAGVSQSPRYKVTKRGQDVALRCDPISGHVSLYWYRQALGQGPEFLTYFNYEAQQDKSGLPNDRFSAERPEGSISTLTIQRTEQRDSAMYRCASSPTGLNTEAFFGQGTRLTVV.

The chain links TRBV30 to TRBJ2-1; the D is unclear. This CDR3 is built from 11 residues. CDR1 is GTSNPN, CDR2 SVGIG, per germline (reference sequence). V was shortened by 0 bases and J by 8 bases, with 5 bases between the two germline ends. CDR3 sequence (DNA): TGTGCCTGGAGTGTATCGGATGAGCAGTTCTTC. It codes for CAWSVSDEQFF.

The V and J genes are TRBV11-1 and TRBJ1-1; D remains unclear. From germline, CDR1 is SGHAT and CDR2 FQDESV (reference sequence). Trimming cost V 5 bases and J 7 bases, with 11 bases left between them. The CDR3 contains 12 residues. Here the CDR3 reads CASSHAGSEAFF. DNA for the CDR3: TGTGCCAGCAGCCATGCGGGCAGTGAAGCTTTCTTT.

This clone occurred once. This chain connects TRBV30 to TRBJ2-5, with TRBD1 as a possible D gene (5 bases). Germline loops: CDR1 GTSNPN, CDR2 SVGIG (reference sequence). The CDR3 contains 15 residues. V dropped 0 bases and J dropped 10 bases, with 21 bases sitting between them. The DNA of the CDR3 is TGTGCCTGGAGTGTACGAGACAGTGGGGTTAGGGGCCAGTACTTC. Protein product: CAWSVRDSGVRGQYF.

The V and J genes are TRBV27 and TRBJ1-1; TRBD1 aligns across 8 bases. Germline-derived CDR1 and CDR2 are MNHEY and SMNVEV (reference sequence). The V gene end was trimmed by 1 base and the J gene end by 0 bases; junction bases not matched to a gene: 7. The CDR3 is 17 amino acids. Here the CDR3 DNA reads TGTGCCAGCAGTTTATTCTCAGGGGGCAATTTGAACACTGAAGCTTTCTTT. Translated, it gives CASSLFSGGNLNTEAFF.

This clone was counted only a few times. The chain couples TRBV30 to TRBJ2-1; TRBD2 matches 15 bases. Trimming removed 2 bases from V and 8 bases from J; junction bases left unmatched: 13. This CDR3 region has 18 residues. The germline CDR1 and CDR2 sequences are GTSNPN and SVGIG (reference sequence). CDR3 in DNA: TGTGCCTGGAGTCGAGGACTAGCGGGGGGGCTAGGGTCTGATGAGCAGTTCTTC. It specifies CAWSRGLAGGLGSDEQFF.